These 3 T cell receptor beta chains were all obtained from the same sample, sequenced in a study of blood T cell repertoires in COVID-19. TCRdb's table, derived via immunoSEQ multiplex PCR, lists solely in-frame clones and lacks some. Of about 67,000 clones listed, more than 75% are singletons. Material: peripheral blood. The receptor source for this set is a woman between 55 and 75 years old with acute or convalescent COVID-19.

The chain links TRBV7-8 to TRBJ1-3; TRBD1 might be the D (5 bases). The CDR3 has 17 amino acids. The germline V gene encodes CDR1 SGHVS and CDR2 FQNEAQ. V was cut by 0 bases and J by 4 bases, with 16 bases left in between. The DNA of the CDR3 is TGTGCCAGCAGCTTAGCGTTGGGGGGGGTGTGGGGAAACACCATATATTTT. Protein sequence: CASSLALGGVWGNTIYF.

The CDR3 spells CASRKTGGTEAFF. The CDR3 region has the DNA TGTGCCAGCAGAAAGACAGGGGGCACTGAAGCTTTCTTT. This rearrangement joins TRBV11-1 to TRBJ1-1; TRBD1 agrees at 9 bases. The CDR3 has 13 amino acids. Germline assignment: CDR1 SGHAT and CDR2 FQDESV (reference sequence). The junction had 3 bases not matched to a gene; V was cut back by 6 bases and J by 4 bases.

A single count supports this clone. The chain's CDR3 is CAIRGGGMVDEQFF. CDR3 sequence (DNA): TGTGCCATTCGGGGGGGAGGTATGGTAGATGAGCAGTTCTTC. This chain connects TRBV10-3 to TRBJ2-1, with 8 bases that match TRBD2. CDR1 ENHRY and CDR2 SYGVKD come from the germline V gene. With 9 bases clipped from V and 8 bases from J, the junction kept 12 bases outside the gene matches. The CDR3 is made up of 14 amino acids.